These T cell receptor beta chains were read from a single sample in a study of molecular identifiers for immune sequencing clone quantification. From the PCR reads, TCRdb called clonotypes with MiXCR, one entry per CDR3 protein. The sample records 85,000 to 130,000 distinct CDR3 sequences, 36% being singletons. Material: naive CD8+ T cells from blood, with Jurkat cell RNA spiked in. Receptors originate from a human donor in good health. Some libraries in this study had Jurkat cell RNA spiked in. The CDR3 runs from the conserved cysteine through the conserved F or W. The D gene is left open where the match is weak. Rows may omit the clone size; those that give it use once, few, many or a size class.

TRBD1 | TRBJ2-7 | few | TRBV19 | TGTGCCAGTAGAGTGACAGGGTCATTCACCTACGAGCAGTACTTC | CASRVTGSFTYEQYF
. | TRBJ1-4 | many | TRBV7-6 | TGTGCCAGCAGCTTATTTAATGAAAAACTGTTTTTT | CASSLFNEKLFF
TRBD1 | TRBJ1-1 | few | TRBV4-3 | TGCGCCAGCAGCCCAAAAGGACAGGGGAGCACTGAAGCTTTCTTT | CASSPKGQGSTEAFF
TRBD1 | TRBJ2-7 | many | TRBV5-5 | TGTGCCAGCAGCTTCACAGGGGACGAGCAGTACTTC | CASSFTGDEQYF
TRBD1 | TRBJ2-3 | many | TRBV29-1 | TGCAGCGTTATGGGTACAGGGGATAGCACAGATACGCAGTATTTT | CSVMGTGDSTDTQYF
TRBD2 | TRBJ2-2 | many | TRBV9 | TGTGCCAGCAGCGACGGGACTAGCGGGAGGGCCGGGGAGCTGTTTTTT | CASSDGTSGRAGELFF
. | TRBJ2-2 | . | TRBV4-3 | TGCGCCAGCCGCCAAGACTCGGTTGGGCCCGGGGAGCTGTTTTTT | CASRQDSVGPGELFF
. | TRBJ2-7 | . | TRBV4-3 | TGCGCCGGCAGCCAAGAAATAGTTGGCGAGCGGTACTTC | CAGSQEIVGERYF
. | TRBJ1-3 | . | TRBV6-5 | TGTGCCAGCACCCAGGGTGGACCGACAGACACCATATATTTT | CASTQGGPTDTIYF
. | TRBJ2-1 | . | TRBV28 | TGTGCCAGCAGCCCCCGGGTTGACTCCTACAATGAGCAGTTCTTC | CASSPRVDSYNEQFF
. | TRBJ1-1 | . | TRBV19 | TGTGCCAGTAACCCGGGACATACCTTGAACACTGAAGCTTTCTTT | CASNPGHTLNTEAFF
TRBD1 | TRBJ2-5 | . | TRBV20-1 | TGCAGTGCAACCCGGACAGGAGAGGCGGGTGAGACCCAGTACTTC | CSATRTGEAGETQYF
. | TRBJ2-6 | few | TRBV28 | TGTGCCAGCAGTTTCTCGTGGAGAGCCAACGTCCTGACTTTC | CASSFSWRANVLTF
. | TRBJ2-7 | . | TRBV2 | TGTGCCAGCAGGAGGGGCAGGCCAGTGTCCTACGAGCAGTACTTC | CASRRGRPVSYEQYF
TRBD2 | TRBJ2-5 | . | TRBV9 | TGTGCCAGCAGCGAGAACTCTTCTCCTTCTAGCGGGGGCCCCGGGACCCAGTACTTC | CASSENSSPSSGGPGTQYF
. | TRBJ2-7 | . | TRBV4-3 | TGCGCCAGCAGCCAAACCAGGGGCTACGAGCAGTACTTC | CASSQTRGYEQYF
. | TRBJ2-7 | few | TRBV2 | TGTGCCAGCAGTACAAGACACAACGAGCAGTACTTC | CASSTRHNEQYF
. | TRBJ2-7 | . | TRBV11-2 | TGTGCCAGCAGCTTAGGGGAGACGATATACGAGCAGGACTTC | CASSLGETIYEQDF
. | TRBJ2-1 | . | TRBV18 | TGTGCCAGCCGAGATATTCGGGAGCAGTTCTTC | CASRDIREQFF
. | TRBJ1-2 | many | TRBV5-1 | TGCGCCAGCAGCTTGGTCTGGGCAGGAGGGATCGGCTACACCTTC | CASSLVWAGGIGYTF
TRBD2 | TRBJ2-7 | many | TRBV7-2 | TGTGCCAGCAGCCTGGGACTAGCGGGCGGCGAGCAGTACTTC | CASSLGLAGGEQYF
. | TRBJ2-3 | few | TRBV27 | TGTGCCAGCAGCCCGTTGGTAGGGATCAACATGGCTACGCAGTATTTT | CASSPLVGINMATQYF
. | TRBJ2-2 | many | TRBV29-1 | TGCAGCGCAGACAGGTCCTCCGGGGAGCTGTTTTTT | CSADRSSGELFF
. | TRBJ1-6 | many | TRBV28 | TGTGCCAGCAGTTTCATGGGGGTAAATTCACCCCTCCACTTT | CASSFMGVNSPLHF
TRBD2 | TRBJ2-3 | . | TRBV28 | TGTGCCAGCAGTCGACAAGCGGGAGGCAGCACAGATACGCAGTATTTT | CASSRQAGGSTDTQYF
TRBD2 | TRBJ2-2 | . | TRBV9 | TGTGCCAGCAACTGGGAGGGTTTGTTAACCGGGGAGCTGTTTTTT | CASNWEGLLTGELFF
. | TRBJ2-3 | . | TRBV6-2/TRBV6-3 | TGTGCCAGCAGTTACTCGAGGGACAGCACAGATACGCAGTATTTT | CASSYSRDSTDTQYF
. | TRBJ2-1 | . | TRBV7-3 | TGTGCCAGCAGCGTCGAGCGGTTTAGCTCCTACAATGAGCAGTTCTTC | CASSVERFSSYNEQFF
. | TRBJ2-5 | few | TRBV18 | TGTGCCAGCTCACTAGAACCAAAAGAGACCCAGTACTTC | CASSLEPKETQYF
TRBD1 | TRBJ1-2 | . | TRBV16 | TGTGCCAGCAGCCAATCGTATCAGGGGGAAGACTATGGCTACACCTTC | CASSQSYQGEDYGYTF
TRBD1 | TRBJ2-7 | few | TRBV20-1 | TGCAGTGCTGACGACAGGGGATACGAGCAGTACTTC | CSADDRGYEQYF
TRBD1 | TRBJ2-7 | many | TRBV5-4 | TGTGCCAGCAGCCTCAGACCTACAGGGGCCTACGAGCAGTACTTC | CASSLRPTGAYEQYF
TRBD2 | TRBJ2-1 | . | TRBV4-1 | TGCGCCTGCAGCCAAGCAAGCGGGAGTGTTTGGGAGCAGTTCTTC | CACSQASGSVWEQFF
. | TRBJ2-7 | many | TRBV11-2 | TGTGCCAGCAGCTCACCCTGGCATAGCTCCTACGAGCAGTACTTC | CASSSPWHSSYEQYF
TRBD2 | TRBJ2-7 | few | TRBV9 | TGTGCCAGCAGCGGGGGGACTAGCGGAGGACCCTACGAGCAGTACTTC | CASSGGTSGGPYEQYF
TRBD1 | TRBJ2-5 | few | TRBV19 | TGTGCCAGTAGTATCCCGGACAGGGGGCGTCAAGAGACCCAGTACTTC | CASSIPDRGRQETQYF
. | TRBJ2-1 | few | TRBV15 | TGTGCCACCAGCGGGGACACGGGTGAGCAGTTCTTC | CATSGDTGEQFF
TRBD2 | TRBJ2-1 | few | TRBV4-1 | TGCGCCAGCAGCCCAGACCCGACTAGCGGTTATCGATACAATGAGCAGTTCTTC | CASSPDPTSGYRYNEQFF
. | TRBJ2-7 | many | TRBV7-2 | TGTGCCAGCAGCTTAGCGGGGTCAGGAGCCTACGAGCAGTACTTC | CASSLAGSGAYEQYF
. | TRBJ2-1 | . | TRBV4-3 | TGCGCCAGCAGCCAAGAACGTAGCACTGAGCAGTTCTTC | CASSQERSTEQFF
TRBD2 | TRBJ2-3 | many | TRBV28 | TGTGCCAGCAGTTTATTTGGACTAGCGTACACAGATACGCAGTATTTT | CASSLFGLAYTDTQYF
TRBD2 | TRBJ2-5 | . | TRBV6-2/TRBV6-3 | TGTGCCAGCAGTTACTCCCTTTTCACTAGCGGGAGAGGTGAGACCCAGTACTTC | CASSYSLFTSGRGETQYF
. | TRBJ2-5 | many | TRBV7-9 | TGTGCCAGCAGCTTAGAAAGTGGATCGGTGGAGGAGACCCAGTACTTC | CASSLESGSVEETQYF
. | TRBJ1-4 | many | TRBV28 | TGTGCCAGCAGACAGGGAGCTTATAATGAAAAACTGTTTTTT | CASRQGAYNEKLFF
. | TRBJ1-4 | . | TRBV7-8 | TGTGCCAGCAGCTTAGTGGGGGGTCGGACTAATGAAAAACTGTTTTTT | CASSLVGGRTNEKLFF
. | TRBJ2-7 | few | TRBV13 | TGTGCCAGCAGCTTCTGGGTTAACGAGCAGTACTTC | CASSFWVNEQYF
. | TRBJ2-3 | few | TRBV24-1 | TGTGCCACCAGTGGTGGCAGCACTTACACAGATACGCAGTATTTT | CATSGGSTYTDTQYF
. | TRBJ2-6 | . | TRBV9 | TGTGCCAGCAGCCAGTGGGGTTCTGGGGCCAACGTCCTGACTTTC | CASSQWGSGANVLTF
. | TRBJ1-4 | few | TRBV27 | TGTGCCAGCAGTTTAGGGATGAATGAAAAACTGTTTTTT | CASSLGMNEKLFF
TRBD2 | TRBJ2-3 | . | TRBV20-1 | TGCAGTGCCCTGGGACAAGCGGGAGATGGCTACACAGATACGCAGTATTTT | CSALGQAGDGYTDTQYF
. | TRBJ2-2 | . | TRBV27 | TGTGCCAGCAGGTCTCTGAACACCGGGGAGCTGTATTTT | CASRSLNTGELYF
TRBD2 | TRBJ2-1 | few | TRBV28 | TGTGCCAGCAGTTCAGCGGGGAATGAGCAGTTCTTC | CASSSAGNEQFF
TRBD1 | TRBJ2-5 | . | TRBV28 | TGTGCCAGCAGAGTGGACAGGGAGCTACAAGAGACCCAGTACTTC | CASRVDRELQETQYF
. | TRBJ2-1 | few | TRBV28 | TGTGCCAGCATCTCAGGCAATGAGCAGTTCTTC | CASISGNEQFF
. | TRBJ2-4 | . | TRBV7-9 | TGTGCCAGCAGGGGGGACGGCAACATTCAGTACTTC | CASRGDGNIQYF